This TCR beta chain derives from a study of identical twins. Everyone who gave samples was a healthy Caucasian. TCRdb reprocessed the 5' RACE reads via MiXCR and lists one record per CDR3 protein. The sample has 500,000 to 650,000 distinct CDR3 sequences; about a fifth are singletons. Germline V gene data show CDR1 as LNHNV and CDR2 as YYDKDF (reference sequence). This CDR3 is 13 amino acids long. Trimming removed 3 bases from V and 6 bases from J, with 10 bases in between. This clonotype has a handful of counts. These data were also filed under a second study, of yellow fever vaccine responses in identical twins.

V gene TRBV15 combines with J gene TRBJ2-3, with D hard to call. Sequences were obtained from CD4+ T cells sorted from blood. The sequence was obtained from a woman under 30 in good health. For the CDR3, the DNA is TGTGCCACCAGCAGTGGGTCGTGGGATACGCAGTATTTT. This translates into CATSSGSWDTQYF.